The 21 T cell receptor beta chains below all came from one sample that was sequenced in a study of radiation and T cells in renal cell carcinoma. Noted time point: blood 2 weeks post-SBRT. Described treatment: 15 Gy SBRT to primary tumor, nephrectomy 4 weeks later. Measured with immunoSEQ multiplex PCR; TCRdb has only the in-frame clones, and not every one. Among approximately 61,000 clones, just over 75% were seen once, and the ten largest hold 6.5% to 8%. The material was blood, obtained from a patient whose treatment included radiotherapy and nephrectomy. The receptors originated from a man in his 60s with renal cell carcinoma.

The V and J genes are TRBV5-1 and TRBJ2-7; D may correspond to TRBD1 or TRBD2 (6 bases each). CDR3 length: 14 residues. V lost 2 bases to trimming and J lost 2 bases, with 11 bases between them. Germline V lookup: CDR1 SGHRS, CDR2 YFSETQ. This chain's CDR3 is CASSLGGRPYEQYF. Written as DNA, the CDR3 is TGCGCCAGCAGCTTAGGGGGGCGTCCCTACGAGCAGTACTTC.

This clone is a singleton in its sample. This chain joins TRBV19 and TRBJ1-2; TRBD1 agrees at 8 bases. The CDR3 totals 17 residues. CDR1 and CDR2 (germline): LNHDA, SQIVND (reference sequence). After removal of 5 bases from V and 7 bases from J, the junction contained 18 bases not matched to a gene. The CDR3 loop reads CASSPAGAGGSLAGYTF. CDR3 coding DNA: TGTGCCAGTAGTCCGGCCGGGGCAGGGGGCTCGTTGGCTGGCTACACCTTC.

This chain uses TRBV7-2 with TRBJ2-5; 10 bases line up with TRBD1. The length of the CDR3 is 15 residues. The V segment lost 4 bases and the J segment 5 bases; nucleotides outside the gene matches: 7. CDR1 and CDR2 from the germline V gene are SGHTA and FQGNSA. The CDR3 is CASSYDRGQEETQYF. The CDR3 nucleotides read TGTGCCAGCAGCTACGACAGGGGGCAGGAGGAGACCCAGTACTTC.

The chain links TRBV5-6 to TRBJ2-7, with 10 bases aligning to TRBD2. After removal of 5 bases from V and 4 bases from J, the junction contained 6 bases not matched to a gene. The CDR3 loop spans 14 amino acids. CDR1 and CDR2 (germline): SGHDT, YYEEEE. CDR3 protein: CASSFLAGAYEQYV. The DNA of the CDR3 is TGTGCCAGCAGTTTCCTAGCGGGAGCTTACGAGCAGTACGTC.

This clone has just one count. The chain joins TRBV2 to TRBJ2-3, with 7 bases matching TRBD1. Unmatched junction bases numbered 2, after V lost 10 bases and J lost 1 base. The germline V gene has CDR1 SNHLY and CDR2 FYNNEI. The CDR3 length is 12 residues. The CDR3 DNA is TGTGCCAACGGACAGGGCACAGATACGCAGTATTTT. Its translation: CANGQGTDTQYF.

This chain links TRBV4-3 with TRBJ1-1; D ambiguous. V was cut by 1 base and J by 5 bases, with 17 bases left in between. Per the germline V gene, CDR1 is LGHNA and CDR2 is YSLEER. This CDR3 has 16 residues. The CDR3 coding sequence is TGCGCCAGCAGCCAAGGCAGACAACAAATGGGAACTGAAGCTTTCTTT. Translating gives CASSQGRQQMGTEAFF.

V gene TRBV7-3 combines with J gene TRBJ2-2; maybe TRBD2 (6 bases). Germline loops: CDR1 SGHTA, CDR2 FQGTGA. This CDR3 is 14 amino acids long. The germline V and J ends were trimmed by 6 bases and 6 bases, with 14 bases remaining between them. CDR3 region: CASRIGLASGELFF. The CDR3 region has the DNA TGTGCCAGCAGAATCGGGCTAGCGTCCGGGGAGCTGTTTTTT. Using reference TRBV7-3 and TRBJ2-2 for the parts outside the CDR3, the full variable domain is GAGVSQTPSNKVTEKGKYVELRCDPISGHTALYWYRQSLGQGPEFLIYFQGTGAADDSGLPNDRFFAVRPEGSVSTLKIQRTERGDSAVYLCASRIGLASGELFFGEGSRLTVL.

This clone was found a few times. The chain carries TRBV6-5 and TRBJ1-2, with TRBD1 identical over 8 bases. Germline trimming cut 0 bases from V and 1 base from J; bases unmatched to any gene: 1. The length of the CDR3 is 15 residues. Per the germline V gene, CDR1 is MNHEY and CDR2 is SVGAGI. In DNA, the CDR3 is TGTGCCAGCAGTTACTCTACAGGGGGTAACTATGGCTACACCTTC. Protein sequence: CASSYSTGGNYGYTF.

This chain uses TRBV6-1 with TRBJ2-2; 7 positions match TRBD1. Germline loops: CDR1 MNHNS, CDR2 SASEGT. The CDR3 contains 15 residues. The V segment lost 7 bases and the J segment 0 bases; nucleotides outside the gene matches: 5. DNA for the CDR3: TGTGCCAGCAACCCAGGGACAGCGAACACCGGGGAGCTGTTTTTT. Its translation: CASNPGTANTGELFF.

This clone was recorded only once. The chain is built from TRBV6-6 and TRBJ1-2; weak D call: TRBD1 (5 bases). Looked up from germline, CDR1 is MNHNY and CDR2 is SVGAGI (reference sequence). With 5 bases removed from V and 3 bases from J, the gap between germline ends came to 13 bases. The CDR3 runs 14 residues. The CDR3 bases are TGTGCCAGCAGTCAAGCAGGGAACTACTATGGCTACACCTTC. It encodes CASSQAGNYYGYTF.

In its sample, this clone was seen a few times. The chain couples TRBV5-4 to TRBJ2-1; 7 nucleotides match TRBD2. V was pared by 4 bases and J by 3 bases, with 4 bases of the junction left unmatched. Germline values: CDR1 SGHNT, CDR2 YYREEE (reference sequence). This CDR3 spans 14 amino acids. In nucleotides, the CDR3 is TGTGCCAGCAGCATAGGACTAGACTACAATGAGCAGTTCTTC. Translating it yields CASSIGLDYNEQFF.

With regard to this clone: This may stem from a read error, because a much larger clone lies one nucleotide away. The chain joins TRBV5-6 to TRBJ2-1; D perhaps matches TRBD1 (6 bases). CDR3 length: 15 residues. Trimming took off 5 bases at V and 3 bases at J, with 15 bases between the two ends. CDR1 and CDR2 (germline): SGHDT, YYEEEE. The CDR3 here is CASRYRDIDYNEQFF. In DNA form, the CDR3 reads TGTGCCAGCAGGTACCGGGACATCGACTACAATGAGCAGTTCTTC.

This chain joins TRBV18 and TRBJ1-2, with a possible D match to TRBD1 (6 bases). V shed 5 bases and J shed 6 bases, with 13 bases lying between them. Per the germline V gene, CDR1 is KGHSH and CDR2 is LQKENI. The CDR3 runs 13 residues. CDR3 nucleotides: TGTGCCAGCTCAGCTACAGGGTCAGATGGCTACACCTTC. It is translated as CASSATGSDGYTF.

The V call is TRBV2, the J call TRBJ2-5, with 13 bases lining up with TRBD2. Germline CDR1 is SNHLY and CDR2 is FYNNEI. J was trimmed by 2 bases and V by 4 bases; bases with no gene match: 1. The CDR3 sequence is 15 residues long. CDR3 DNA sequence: TGTGCCAGCAGTGTGGGACTAGCGGGACAAGAGACCCAGTACTTC. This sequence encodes CASSVGLAGQETQYF.

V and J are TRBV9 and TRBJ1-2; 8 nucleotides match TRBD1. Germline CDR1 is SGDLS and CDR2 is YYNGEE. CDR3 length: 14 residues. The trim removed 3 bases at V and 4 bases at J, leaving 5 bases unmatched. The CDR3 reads CASSGPTGGYGYTF. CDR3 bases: TGTGCCAGCAGCGGCCCCACAGGGGGCTATGGCTACACCTTC.

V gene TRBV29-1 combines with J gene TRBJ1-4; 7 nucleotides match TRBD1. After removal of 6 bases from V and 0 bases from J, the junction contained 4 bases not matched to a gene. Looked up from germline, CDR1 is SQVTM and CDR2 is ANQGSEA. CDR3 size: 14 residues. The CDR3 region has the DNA TGCAGCGTGAAAGACAGGGCAACTAATGAAAAACTGTTTTTT. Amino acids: CSVKDRATNEKLFF.

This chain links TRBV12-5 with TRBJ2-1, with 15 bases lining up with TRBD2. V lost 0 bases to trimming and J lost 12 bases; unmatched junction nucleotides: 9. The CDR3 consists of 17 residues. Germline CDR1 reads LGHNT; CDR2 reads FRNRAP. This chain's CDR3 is CASGLVLGLAGGPGQFF. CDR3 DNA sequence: TGTGCTAGTGGTTTGGTACTCGGACTAGCGGGAGGGCCGGGGCAGTTCTTC.

The CDR3 region is CASSQDQGAYNEQFF. The CDR3 nucleotides are TGTGCCAGCAGCCAAGATCAGGGGGCCTACAATGAGCAGTTCTTC. J is TRBJ2-1 and V is TRBV4-2; 7 bases are shared with TRBD1. In germline, CDR1 is LGHNA, CDR2 YNFKEQ. The CDR3 runs 15 residues. The ends lost 0 bases at V and 2 bases at J; junction bases unmatched: 1.

CDR3 DNA: TGTGCCAGTACCTCTCGGGAAGGGGGTCGAGAGACCCAGTACTTC. Amino acid sequence: CASTSREGGRETQYF. V usage is TRBV19 and J usage is TRBJ2-5, with TRBD1 as a possible D gene (6 bases). The CDR3 is 15 amino acids. Trimming shortened V by 7 bases and J by 4 bases, and 19 bases separated the two germline ends. The V gene's germline CDR1 is LNHDA and CDR2 SQIVND (reference sequence).

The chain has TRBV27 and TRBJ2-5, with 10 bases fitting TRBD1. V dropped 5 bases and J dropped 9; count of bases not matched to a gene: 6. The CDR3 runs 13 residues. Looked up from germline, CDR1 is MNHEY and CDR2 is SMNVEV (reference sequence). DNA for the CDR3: TGTGCCAGCAGTCTTGACAGGGGGCTGGCCCAGTACTTC. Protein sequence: CASSLDRGLAQYF.

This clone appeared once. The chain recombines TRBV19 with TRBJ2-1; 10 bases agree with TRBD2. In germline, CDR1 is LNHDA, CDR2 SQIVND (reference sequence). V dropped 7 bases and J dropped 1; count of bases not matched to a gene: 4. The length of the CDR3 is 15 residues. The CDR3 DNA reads TGTGCCAGTACCCTAGCGGGAGAGTCCTACAATGAGCAGTTCTTC. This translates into CASTLAGESYNEQFF.